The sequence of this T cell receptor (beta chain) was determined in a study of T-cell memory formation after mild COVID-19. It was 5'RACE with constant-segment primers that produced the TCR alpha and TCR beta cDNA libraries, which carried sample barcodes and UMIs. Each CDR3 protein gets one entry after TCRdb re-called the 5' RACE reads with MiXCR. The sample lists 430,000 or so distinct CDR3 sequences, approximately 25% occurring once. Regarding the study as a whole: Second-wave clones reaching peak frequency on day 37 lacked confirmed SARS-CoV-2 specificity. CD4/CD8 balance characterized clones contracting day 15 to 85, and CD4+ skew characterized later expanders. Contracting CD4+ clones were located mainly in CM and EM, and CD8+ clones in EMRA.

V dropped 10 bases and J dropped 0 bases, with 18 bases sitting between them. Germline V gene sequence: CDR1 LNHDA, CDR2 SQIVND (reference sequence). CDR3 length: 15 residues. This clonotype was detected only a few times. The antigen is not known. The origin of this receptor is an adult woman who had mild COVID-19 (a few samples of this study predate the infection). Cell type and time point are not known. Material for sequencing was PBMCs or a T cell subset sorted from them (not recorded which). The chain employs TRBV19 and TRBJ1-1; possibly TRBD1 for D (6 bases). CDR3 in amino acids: CATKTWTAMNTEAFF. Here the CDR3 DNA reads TGTGCCACCAAGACGTGGACAGCCATGAACACTGAAGCTTTCTTT.